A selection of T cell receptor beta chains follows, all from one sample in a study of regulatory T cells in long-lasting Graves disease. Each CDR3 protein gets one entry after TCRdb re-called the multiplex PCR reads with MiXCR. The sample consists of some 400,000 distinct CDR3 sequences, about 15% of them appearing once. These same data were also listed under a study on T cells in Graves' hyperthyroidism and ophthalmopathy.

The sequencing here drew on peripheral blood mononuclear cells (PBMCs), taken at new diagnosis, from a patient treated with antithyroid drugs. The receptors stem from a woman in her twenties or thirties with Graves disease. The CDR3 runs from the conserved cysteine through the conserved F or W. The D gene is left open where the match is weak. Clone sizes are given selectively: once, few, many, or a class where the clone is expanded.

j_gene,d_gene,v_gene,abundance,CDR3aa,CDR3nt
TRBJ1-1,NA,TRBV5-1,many,CASSGGGDTEAFF,TGCGCCAGCAGTGGCGGAGGAGACACTGAAGCTTTCTTT
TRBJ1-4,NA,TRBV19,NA,CASSHGSPNEKLFF,TGTGCCAGTAGTCACGGGAGCCCTAATGAAAAACTGTTTTTT
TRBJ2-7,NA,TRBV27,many,CASSQNRGGAGEQYF,TGTGCCAGCAGTCAAAACAGGGGAGGTGCGGGGGAGCAGTACTTC
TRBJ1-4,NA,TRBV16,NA,CASSPEADTNEKLFF,TGTGCCAGCAGCCCCGAGGCAGACACTAATGAAAAACTGTTTTTT
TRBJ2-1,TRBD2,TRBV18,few,CASARGLVSNNEQFF,TGTGCCAGTGCCCGGGGACTAGTATCGAACAATGAGCAGTTCTTC
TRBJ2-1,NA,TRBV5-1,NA,CASSSEARGGSYNEQFF,TGCGCCAGCAGCTCCGAGGCTAGGGGAGGTTCCTACAATGAGCAGTTCTTC
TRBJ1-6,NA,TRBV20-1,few,CSASSGTSDSPLHF,TGCAGTGCTTCGTCAGGGACGTCGGATTCACCCCTCCACTTT
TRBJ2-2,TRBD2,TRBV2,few,CASSTSGANTGELFF,TGTGCCAGCAGTACTAGCGGGGCGAACACCGGGGAGCTGTTTTTT
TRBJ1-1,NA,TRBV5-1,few,CASSVSDTEAFF,TGCGCCAGCAGCGTTTCTGACACTGAAGCTTTCTTT
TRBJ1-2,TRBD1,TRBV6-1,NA,CASSPKGAGTEGGYTF,TGTGCCAGCAGCCCCAAAGGGGCCGGGACAGAAGGTGGCTACACCTTC
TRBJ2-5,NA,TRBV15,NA,CATSMRVLEGETQYF,TGTGCCACCAGCATGCGGGTTTTGGAGGGAGAGACCCAGTACTTC
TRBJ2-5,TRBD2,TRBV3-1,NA,CASSSRTTGAGPRGTQYF,TGTGCCAGCAGCTCTCGCACGACGGGAGCGGGACCCAGAGGGACCCAGTACTTC
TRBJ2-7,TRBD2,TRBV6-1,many,CASRPSGGYEQYF,TGTGCCAGCAGACCTTCGGGGGGCTACGAGCAGTACTTC
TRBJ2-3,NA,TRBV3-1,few,CASSQDPGPHTGDTQYF,TGTGCCAGCAGCCAAGACCCCGGGCCTCATACGGGAGATACGCAGTATTTT
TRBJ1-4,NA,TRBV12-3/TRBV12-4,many,CASSLFQRNEKLFF,TGTGCCAGCAGTTTATTTCAGAGGAATGAAAAACTGTTTTTT
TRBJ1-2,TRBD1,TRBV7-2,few,CASNPGGRRGNYGYTF,TGTGCCAGCAACCCAGGGGGGCGTAGGGGTAACTATGGCTACACCTTC
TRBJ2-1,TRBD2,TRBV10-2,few,CASSDPGLAGVHEQFF,TGCGCCAGCAGTGATCCGGGACTAGCGGGAGTACATGAGCAGTTCTTC
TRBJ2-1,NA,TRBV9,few,CASSVATTDEQFF,TGTGCCAGCAGCGTAGCTACGACGGATGAGCAGTTCTTC
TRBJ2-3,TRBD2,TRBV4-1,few,CASSQDLSGRADTQYF,TGCGCCAGCAGCCAAGACCTTAGCGGGAGGGCAGATACGCAGTATTTT
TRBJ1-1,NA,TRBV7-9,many,CASSSDSGTTEAFF,TGTGCCAGCAGCTCCGACAGCGGAACCACTGAAGCTTTCTTT
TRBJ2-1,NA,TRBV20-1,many,CSAPRGPQGNEQFF,TGCAGTGCCCCCAGGGGTCCTCAGGGCAATGAGCAGTTCTTC
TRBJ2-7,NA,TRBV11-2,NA,CASSFYICSARTGDDEQYF,NA
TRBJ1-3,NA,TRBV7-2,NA,CASSFNTFSGNTIYF,TGTGCCAGCAGCTTCAACACGTTCTCTGGAAACACCATATATTTT
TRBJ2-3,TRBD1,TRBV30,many,CSRGPGTGVTDTQYF,TGTTCTCGGGGACCGGGGACAGGGGTTACAGATACGCAGTATTTT
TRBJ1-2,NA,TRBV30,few,CAWSAEGFSYGYTF,TGTGCCTGGAGTGCGGAGGGATTCTCGTATGGCTACACCTTC
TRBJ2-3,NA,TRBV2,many,CASSGTSQYF,TGTGCAAGCAGTGGGACTTCGCAGTATTTT
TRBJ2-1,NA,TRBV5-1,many,CASSFPSAEQFF,TGCGCCAGCAGCTTCCCTTCTGCTGAGCAGTTCTTC
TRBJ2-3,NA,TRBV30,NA,CAWGAGGTDTQYF,TGTGCCTGGGGGGCAGGGGGCACAGATACGCAGTATTTT
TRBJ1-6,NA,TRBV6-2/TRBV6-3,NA,CASSYSRDNSPLHF,TGTGCCAGCAGTTACTCCAGAGATAATTCACCCCTCCACTTT
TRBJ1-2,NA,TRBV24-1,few,CATSVLRQNYGYTF,TGTGCCACCAGTGTTTTGAGACAGAACTATGGCTACACCTTC
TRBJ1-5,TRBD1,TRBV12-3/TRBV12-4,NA,CASGRTGGLYQPQHF,TGTGCCAGCGGACGTACAGGGGGCCTTTATCAGCCCCAGCATTTT
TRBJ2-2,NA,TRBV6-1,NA,CASTRTGELFF,TGTGCCAGCACCAGGACCGGGGAGCTGTTTTTT
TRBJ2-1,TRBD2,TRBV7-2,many,CASSLSGSPYNEQFF,TGTGCCAGCAGCCTTAGCGGGAGCCCCTACAATGAGCAGTTCTTC
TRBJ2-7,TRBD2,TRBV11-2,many,CASSFGGADYEQYF,TGTGCCAGCAGCTTCGGGGGGGCGGACTACGAGCAGTACTTC
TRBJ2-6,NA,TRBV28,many,CASVGYGANVLTF,TGTGCCAGCGTGGGTTATGGGGCCAACGTCCTGACTTTC
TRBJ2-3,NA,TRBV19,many,CASSIDGGVMTDTQYF,TGTGCCAGTAGTATAGACGGGGGAGTTATGACAGATACGCAGTATTTT
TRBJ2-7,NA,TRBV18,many,CASSTLERISEQYF,TGTGCCAGCAGCACGCTGGAACGGATCTCCGAGCAGTACTTC
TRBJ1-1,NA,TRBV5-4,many,CASSLEGLEAFF,TGTGCCAGCAGCTTGGAAGGGCTTGAAGCTTTCTTT
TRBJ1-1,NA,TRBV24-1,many,CATSDYRRREAFF,TGTGCCACCAGTGATTATAGGCGACGTGAAGCTTTCTTT
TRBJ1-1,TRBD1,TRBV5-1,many,CASSLGQGRGTEAFF,TGCGCCAGCAGCCTGGGACAGGGCCGGGGGACTGAAGCTTTCTTT
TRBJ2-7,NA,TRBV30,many,CAWTPQPHQWPSRQYF,TGTGCCTGGACCCCTCAGCCACACCAGTGGCCTAGTCGTCAGTACTTC
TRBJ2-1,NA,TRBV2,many,CASAGLDVSNEQFF,TGTGCCAGCGCAGGATTGGACGTTTCCAATGAGCAGTTCTTC
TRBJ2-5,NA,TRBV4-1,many,CASSQERGVGGRETQYF,TGCGCCAGCAGCCAAGAGAGGGGGGTAGGAGGGCGAGAGACCCAGTACTTC
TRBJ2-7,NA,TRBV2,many,CASSEVGGQYF,TGTGCCAGCAGTGAAGTTGGAGGGCAGTACTTC
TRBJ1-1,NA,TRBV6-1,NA,CASRQEVNTEAFF,TGTGCCAGCCGACAGGAGGTGAACACTGAAGCTTTCTTT
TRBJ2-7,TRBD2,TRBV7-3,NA,CASSSGTSGRDPSRFNEQYF,TGTGCCAGCAGCTCGGGGACTAGCGGGAGGGATCCCTCTCGGTTCAATGAGCAGTACTTC
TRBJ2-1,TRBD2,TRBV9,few,CASSEASGTYNEQFF,TGTGCCAGCAGCGAGGCTAGCGGGACGTACAATGAGCAGTTCTTC
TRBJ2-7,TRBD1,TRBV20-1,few,CSAPSADRGETYEQYF,TGCAGTGCTCCGTCGGCGGACAGGGGCGAAACCTACGAGCAGTACTTC
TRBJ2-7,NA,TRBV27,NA,CASSISRDFYEQYF,TGTGCCAGCAGTATCAGTCGAGACTTCTACGAGCAGTACTTC
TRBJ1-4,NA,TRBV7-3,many,CASSLRGGEKLFF,TGTGCCAGCAGCTTAAGGGGCGGCGAAAAACTGTTTTTT
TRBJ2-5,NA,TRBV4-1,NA,CASSQATRGGFGGSQYF,TGCGCCAGCAGCCAAGCAACTCGCGGGGGCTTCGGTGGGTCCCAGTACTTC
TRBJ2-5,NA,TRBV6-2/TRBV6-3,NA,CASSSNTQETQYF,TGTGCCAGCAGTTCCAACACCCAAGAGACCCAGTACTTC
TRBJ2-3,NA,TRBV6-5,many,CASSYRGGTDTQYF,TGTGCCAGCAGTTACCGGGGTGGGACAGATACGCAGTATTTT
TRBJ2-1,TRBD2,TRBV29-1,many,CSVGEIGTSGYYNEQFF,TGCAGCGTTGGGGAAATCGGGACTAGCGGATACTACAATGAGCAGTTCTTC
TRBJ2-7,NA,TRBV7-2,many,CASSLSWNNYEQYF,TGTGCCAGCAGCTTAAGCTGGAACAACTACGAGCAGTACTTC
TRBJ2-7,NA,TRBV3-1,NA,CASSQNGENCF,TGTGCCAGCAGCCAAAACGGGGAGAACTGCTTC
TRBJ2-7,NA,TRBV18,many,CASSPEGFSYEQYF,TGTGCCAGCTCACCCGAGGGGTTCTCCTACGAGCAGTACTTC
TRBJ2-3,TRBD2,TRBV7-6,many,CASSSEREGPADTQYF,TGTGCCAGCAGCTCGGAGCGGGAGGGCCCGGCAGATACGCAGTATTTT
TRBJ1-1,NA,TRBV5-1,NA,CASRVSDRMNTEAFF,TGCGCCAGCAGGGTTTCGGACCGAATGAACACTGAAGCTTTCTTT